This T cell receptor beta chain was recovered during a study of post-analysis software for immune sequencing data. Study summary: Both relapsing-remitting and secondary progressive multiple sclerosis featured among the disease courses, as did progressive-relapsing multiple sclerosis. Study-level findings and limits: F measure grouped same-batch samples tightly together. There was significantly lower normalized Chao1 diversity in multiple sclerosis patients than in controls. The study found TRBV5-6, TRBV5-1 and TRBV20-1 among a few TRBV segments more frequent in patients than controls.

cDNA libraries of TCR beta carried unique molecular identifiers. Once roughly 0.9 to 11 million T cells were used, hundreds of thousands of cDNA molecules resulted. Each CDR3 protein is one row after TCRdb ran MiXCR on the PCR reads. Of about 460,000 distinct CDR3 sequences in the sample, roughly 45% were seen once. Germline-derived CDR1 and CDR2 are DFQATT and SNEGSKA (reference sequence). The CDR3 extends over 14 amino acids. J gave up 13 bases and V 6 bases, and 11 bases lay outside the gene matches. In regard to this clonotype: What it binds is not known.

The TCR was taken from a girl between 5 and 17 years old with multiple sclerosis. The sample consisted of blood. This sequence joins TRBV20-1 and TRBJ2-1; 14 nucleotides match TRBD2. The CDR3 loop reads CSALTSGREETQFF. The CDR3 region has the DNA TGCAGTGCCTTGACTAGCGGGAGGGAGGAGACCCAGTTCTTC.